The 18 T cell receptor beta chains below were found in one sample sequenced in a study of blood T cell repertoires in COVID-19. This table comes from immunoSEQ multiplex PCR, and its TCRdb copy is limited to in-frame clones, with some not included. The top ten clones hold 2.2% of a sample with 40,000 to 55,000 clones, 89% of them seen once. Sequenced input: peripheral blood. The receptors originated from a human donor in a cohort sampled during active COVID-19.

CDR3 residues: CASSPLDRAAYEQYF. The DNA for the CDR3 is TGTGCCAGCAGCCCCCTCGACAGGGCCGCCTACGAGCAGTACTTC. J is TRBJ2-7 and V is TRBV3-1 (or the pseudogene TRBV3-2); 7 bases match TRBD1. Per germline, CDR1 LGHDT and CDR2 YNNKEL (reference sequence). The CDR3 runs to 15 residues. J lost 2 bases, V lost 4 bases, and 8 bases had no gene match.

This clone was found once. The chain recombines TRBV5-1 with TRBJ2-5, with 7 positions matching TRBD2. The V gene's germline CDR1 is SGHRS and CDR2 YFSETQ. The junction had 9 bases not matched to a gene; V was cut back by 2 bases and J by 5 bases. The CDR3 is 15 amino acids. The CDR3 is CASSLAGTYEETQYF. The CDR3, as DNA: TGCGCCAGCAGCTTAGCGGGGACCTATGAGGAGACCCAGTACTTC.

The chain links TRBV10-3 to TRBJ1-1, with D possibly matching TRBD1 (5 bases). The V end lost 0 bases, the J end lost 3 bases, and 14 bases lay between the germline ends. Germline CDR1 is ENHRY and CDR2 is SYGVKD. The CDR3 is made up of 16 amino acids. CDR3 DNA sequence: TGTGCCATCAGTGAGTCGGTCGGCCGGGGGTACACTGAAGCTTTCTTT. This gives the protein CAISESVGRGYTEAFF.

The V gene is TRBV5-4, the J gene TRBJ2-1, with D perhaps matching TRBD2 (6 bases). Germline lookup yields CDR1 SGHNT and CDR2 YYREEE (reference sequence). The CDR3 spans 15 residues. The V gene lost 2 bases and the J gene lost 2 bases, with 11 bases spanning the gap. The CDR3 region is CASSLDSGPYNEQFF. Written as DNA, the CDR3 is TGTGCCAGCAGCTTAGACAGCGGGCCCTACAATGAGCAGTTCTTC.

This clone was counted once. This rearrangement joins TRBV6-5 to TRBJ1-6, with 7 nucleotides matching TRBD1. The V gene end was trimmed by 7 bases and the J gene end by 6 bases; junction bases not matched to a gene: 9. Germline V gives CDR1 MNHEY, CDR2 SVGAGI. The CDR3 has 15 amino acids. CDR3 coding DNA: TGTGCCAGCACCCCTACTTCAGGGGGTAATTCACCCCTCCACTTT. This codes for CASTPTSGGNSPLHF.

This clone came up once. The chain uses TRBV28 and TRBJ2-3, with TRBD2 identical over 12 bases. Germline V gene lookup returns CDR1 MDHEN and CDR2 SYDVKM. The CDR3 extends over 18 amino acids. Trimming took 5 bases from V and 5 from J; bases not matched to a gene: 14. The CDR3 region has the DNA TGTGCCAGCAGTCCAACCCCTAGGACTAGCGGGAATGGAGATACGCAGTATTTT. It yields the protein CASSPTPRTSGNGDTQYF.

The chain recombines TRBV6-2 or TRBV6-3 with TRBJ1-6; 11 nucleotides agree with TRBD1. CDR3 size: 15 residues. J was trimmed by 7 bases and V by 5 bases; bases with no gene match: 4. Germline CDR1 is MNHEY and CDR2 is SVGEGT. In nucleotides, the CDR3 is TGTGCCAGCAGTGGACAGGGGGCGCGGAATTCACCCCTCCACTTT. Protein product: CASSGQGARNSPLHF.

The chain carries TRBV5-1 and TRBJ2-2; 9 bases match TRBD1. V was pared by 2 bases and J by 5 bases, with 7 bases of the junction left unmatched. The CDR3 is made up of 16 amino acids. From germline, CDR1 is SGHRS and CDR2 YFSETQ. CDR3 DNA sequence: TGCGCCAGCAGCTTACAGGGGGCATTCGGTACCGGGGAGCTGTTTTTT. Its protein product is CASSLQGAFGTGELFF.

Here the CDR3 DNA reads TGCGCCAGCAGCTTGGACAGGGGAAATGGTAACACTGAAGCTTTCTTT. It specifies CASSLDRGNGNTEAFF. The chain is built from TRBV5-1 and TRBJ1-1; TRBD1 agrees at 7 bases. The V gene end was trimmed by 0 bases and the J gene end by 2 bases; junction bases not matched to a gene: 7. CDR3 size: 16 residues. Germline CDR1 and CDR2: SGHRS and YFSETQ. The full variable domain, its missing parts supplied by reference TRBV5-1 and TRBJ1-1, is KAGVTQTPRYLIKTRGQQVTLSCSPISGHRSVSWYQQTPGQGLQFLFEYFSETQRNKGNFPGRFSGRQFSNSRSEMNVSTLELGDSALYLCASSLDRGNGNTEAFFGQGTRLTVV.

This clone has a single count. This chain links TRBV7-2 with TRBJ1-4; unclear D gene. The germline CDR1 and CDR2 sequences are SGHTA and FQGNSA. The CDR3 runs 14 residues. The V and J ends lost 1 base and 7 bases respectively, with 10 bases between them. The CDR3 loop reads CASSLGGRSEKLFF. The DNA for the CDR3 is TGTGCCAGCAGCTTAGGAGGGAGGAGTGAAAAACTGTTTTTT.

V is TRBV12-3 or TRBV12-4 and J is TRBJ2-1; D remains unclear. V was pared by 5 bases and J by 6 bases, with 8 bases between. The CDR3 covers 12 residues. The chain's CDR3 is CASSGPGNEQFF. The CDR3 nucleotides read TGTGCCAGCAGTGGTCCCGGCAATGAGCAGTTCTTC.

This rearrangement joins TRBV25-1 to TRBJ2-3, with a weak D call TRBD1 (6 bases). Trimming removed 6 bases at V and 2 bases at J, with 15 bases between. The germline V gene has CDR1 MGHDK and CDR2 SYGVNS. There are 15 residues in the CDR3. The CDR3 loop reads CASSLRRTDTDTQYF. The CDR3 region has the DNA TGTGCCAGCAGCCTCCGGAGGACAGACACAGATACGCAGTATTTT.

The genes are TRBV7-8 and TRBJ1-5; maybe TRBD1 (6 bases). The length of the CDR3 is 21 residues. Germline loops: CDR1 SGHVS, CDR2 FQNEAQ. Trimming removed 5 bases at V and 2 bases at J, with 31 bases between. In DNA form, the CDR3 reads TGTGCCAGCAGCCCTTGGAGGTGGGGTGGGGGCGCTTGGAAGGGCAATCAGCCCCAGCATTTT. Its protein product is CASSPWRWGGGAWKGNQPQHF.

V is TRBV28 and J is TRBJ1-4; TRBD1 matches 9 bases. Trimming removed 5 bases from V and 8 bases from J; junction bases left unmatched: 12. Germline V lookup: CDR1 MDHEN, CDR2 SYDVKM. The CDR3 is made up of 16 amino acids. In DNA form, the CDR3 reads TGTGCCAGCAGTATAAGAACAGGGGGCAGATCAGAAAAACTGTTTTTT. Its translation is CASSIRTGGRSEKLFF.

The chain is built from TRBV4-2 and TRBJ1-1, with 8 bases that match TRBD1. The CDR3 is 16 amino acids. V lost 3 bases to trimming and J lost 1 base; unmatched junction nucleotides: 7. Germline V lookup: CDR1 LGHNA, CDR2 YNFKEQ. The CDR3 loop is CASSHYLGQANTEAFF. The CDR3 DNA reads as TGTGCCAGCAGCCACTATTTGGGACAGGCGAACACTGAAGCTTTCTTT.

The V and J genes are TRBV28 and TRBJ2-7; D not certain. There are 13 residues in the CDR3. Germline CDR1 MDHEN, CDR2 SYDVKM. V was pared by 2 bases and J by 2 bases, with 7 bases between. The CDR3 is CASSLVQTYEQYF. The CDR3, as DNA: TGTGCCAGCAGTTTAGTCCAAACCTACGAGCAGTACTTC.

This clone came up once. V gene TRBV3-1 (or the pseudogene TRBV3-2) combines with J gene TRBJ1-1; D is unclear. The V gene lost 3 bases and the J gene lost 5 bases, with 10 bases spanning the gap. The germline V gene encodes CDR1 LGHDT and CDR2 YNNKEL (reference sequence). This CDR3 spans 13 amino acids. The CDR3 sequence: CASSHTRGTEAFF. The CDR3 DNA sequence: TGTGCCAGCAGCCATACCCGGGGAACTGAAGCTTTCTTT.

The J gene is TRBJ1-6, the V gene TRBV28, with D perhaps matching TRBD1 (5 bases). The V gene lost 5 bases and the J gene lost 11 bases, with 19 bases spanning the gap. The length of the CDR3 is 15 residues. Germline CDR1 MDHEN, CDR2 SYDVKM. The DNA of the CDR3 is TGTGCCAGCAGTAAAGGAGGGACCTCTCAGGCACCCCTCCACTTT. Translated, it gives CASSKGGTSQAPLHF.